Listed here are 8 T cell receptor beta chains from one sample, sequenced in a study of blood T cell repertoires in COVID-19. Using immunoSEQ multiplex PCR, the repertoire was profiled, and TCRdb retains in-frame clones only, with some absent. There are 110,000 or so clones in the sample; roughly 80% occur only once, and approximately 9% lies in the top ten. Sequenced material: peripheral blood. The receptors come from a woman in her 70s with acute or convalescent COVID-19.

This chain links TRBV4-3 with TRBJ1-3; D ambiguous. The CDR3 is 15 amino acids. The V gene lost 3 bases and the J gene lost 2 bases, with 11 bases spanning the gap. Germline values: CDR1 LGHNA, CDR2 YSLEER. CDR3 bases: TGCGCCAGCAGCCAGTCCCCGGGTGCTGGAAACACCATATATTTT. Translating it yields CASSQSPGAGNTIYF.

The V call is TRBV10-3, the J call TRBJ1-6, with D possibly being TRBD1 (6 bases). The CDR3 is made up of 16 amino acids. CDR1 is ENHRY and CDR2 is SYGVKD in the germline V gene. Trimming took 2 bases from V and 6 from J, leaving 14 bases between them. For the CDR3, the DNA is TGTGCCATCAGTGAGCCCAGGGGCGACCCTAATTCACCCCTCCACTTT. This codes for CAISEPRGDPNSPLHF.

The CDR3 DNA reads as TGTGCCAGCAGCTTGGCCGGGACAGGGGGCCTCTACGAGCAGTACTTC. It is translated as CASSLAGTGGLYEQYF. V usage is TRBV5-6 and J usage is TRBJ2-7, with TRBD1 matching over 12 bases. Trimming removed 0 bases from V and 3 bases from J; junction bases left unmatched: 4. The CDR3 extends over 16 amino acids. CDR1 SGHDT and CDR2 YYEEEE come from the germline V gene.

The chain employs TRBV14 and TRBJ1-1, with D possibly being TRBD1 (6 bases). The CDR3 extends over 13 amino acids. Between the trimmed V and J ends, which lost 4 bases and 4 bases, there was a span of 10 bases. Per germline, CDR1 SGHDN and CDR2 FVKESK. The CDR3 DNA follows: TGTGCCAGCAGCCCACAGGGTACCACTGAAGCTTTCTTT. Its translation: CASSPQGTTEAFF.

This clone was counted only a few times. The V gene is TRBV3-1 (or the pseudogene TRBV3-2), the J gene TRBJ2-7; D is uncertain. Germline CDR1 is LGHDT and CDR2 is YNNKEL (reference sequence). V lost 1 base and J lost 3, with 10 bases in between. The CDR3 spans 14 residues. Here the CDR3 DNA reads TGTGCCAGCAGCCAAGGGCCACAGATCTACGAGCAGTACTTC. This encodes CASSQGPQIYEQYF.

The chain has TRBV7-7 and TRBJ2-1, with 7 bases fitting TRBD2. The CDR3 spans 15 residues. Germline V gene lookup returns CDR1 SSHAT and CDR2 FNYEAQ (reference sequence). Unmatched junction bases numbered 5, after V lost 4 bases and J lost 2 bases. The CDR3 nucleotides are TGTGCCAGCAGCTCCGTGGCGGGGGCCTACAATGAGCAGTTCTTC. It encodes CASSSVAGAYNEQFF.

This clone has just a few counts. V and J are TRBV6-4 and TRBJ2-7, with 7 bases identical to TRBD1. Germline loops: CDR1 MRHNA, CDR2 SNTAGT. The J segment lost 2 bases and the V segment lost 6 bases, leaving 10 bases of the junction unmatched. The CDR3 consists of 15 residues. The CDR3 loop reads CASSQPGQPTYEQYF. The CDR3 bases are TGTGCCAGCAGCCAGCCGGGACAGCCGACCTACGAGCAGTACTTC.

The genes are TRBV12-3 or TRBV12-4 and TRBJ2-7, with D maybe TRBD1 (6 bases). V lost 3 bases and J 3 bases, leaving 9 bases between the germline ends. This CDR3 has 13 amino acids. CDR3 nucleotides: TGTGCCAGCAGTTTTGGGGGCCGCTACGAGCAGTACTTC. This sequence encodes CASSFGGRYEQYF.